There are a few counts of the clone carrying this TCR beta chain. What it recognizes is unknown. For the second PCR, which ran for roughly 6 to 12 cycles, a sample-barcoded 5' primer and a J-beta primer mix were used. TCRdb passed the 5' RACE reads through MiXCR, listing each CDR3 protein once. This sample carries fewer than 1,200,000 distinct CDR3 sequences, about 23% of them seen once, and the ten largest clones take approximately 0.75%. The sample originates from a study of blood T cells in healthy people across ages. Notes on the study in general: Comparison with aged donors showed that long-lived donors had more naive CD4+ cells and higher diversity.

The ends lost 6 bases at V and 5 bases at J; junction bases unmatched: 10. CDR3 length: 15 residues. In germline, CDR1 is KGHDR, CDR2 SFDVKD. These data were also filed under a second study, of T cells of mothers and their children. This second study says: Samples were obtained from a few healthy Caucasian mothers and their six children. Slightly higher, non-significant overlap characterized related mother-child pairs relative to unrelated pairs.

This receptor was identified in a girl aged 2-10 years in good health. The chain combines TRBV24-1 with TRBJ2-7; 9 nucleotides line up with TRBD1. The sequenced sample consisted of blood. For the CDR3, the DNA is TGTGCCACCAGTTCCCGCCGGGACAGGGAGAACGAGCAGTACTTC. Amino acid sequence: CATSSRRDRENEQYF.